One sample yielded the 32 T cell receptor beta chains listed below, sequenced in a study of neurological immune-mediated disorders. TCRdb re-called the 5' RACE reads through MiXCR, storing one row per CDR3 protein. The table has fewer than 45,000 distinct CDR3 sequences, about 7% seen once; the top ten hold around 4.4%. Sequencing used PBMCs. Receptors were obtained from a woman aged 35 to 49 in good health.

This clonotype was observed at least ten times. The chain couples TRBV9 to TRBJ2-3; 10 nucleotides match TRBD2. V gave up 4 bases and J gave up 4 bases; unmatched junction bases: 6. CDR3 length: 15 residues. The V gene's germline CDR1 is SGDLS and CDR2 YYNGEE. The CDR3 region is CASSFSGGSADTQYF. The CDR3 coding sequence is TGTGCCAGCAGCTTTAGCGGGGGGAGTGCAGATACGCAGTATTTT.

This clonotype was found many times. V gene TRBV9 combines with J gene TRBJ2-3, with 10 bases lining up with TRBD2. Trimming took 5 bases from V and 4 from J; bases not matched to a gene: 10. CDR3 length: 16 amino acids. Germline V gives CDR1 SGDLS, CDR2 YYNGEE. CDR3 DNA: TGTGCCAGCAGTGGTCTAGCGGGAGTGGGGTCAGATACGCAGTATTTT. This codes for CASSGLAGVGSDTQYF.

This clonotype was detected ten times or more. In nucleotides, the CDR3 is TGCGCCAGCAGCCATGTACACCGGGACGGCGAAGAGACCCAGTACTTC. Translated, it gives CASSHVHRDGEETQYF. The chain couples TRBV4-1 to TRBJ2-5; D may correspond to TRBD1 or TRBD2 (5 bases each). Germline-derived CDR1 and CDR2 are MGHRA and YSYEKL. CDR3 size: 16 residues. V gave up 3 bases and J gave up 3 bases, with 17 bases separating them.

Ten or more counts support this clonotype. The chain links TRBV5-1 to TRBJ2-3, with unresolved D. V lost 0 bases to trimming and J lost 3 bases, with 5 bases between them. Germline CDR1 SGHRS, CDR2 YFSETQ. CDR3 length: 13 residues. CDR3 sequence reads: CASSLGGTDTQYF. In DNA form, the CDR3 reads TGCGCCAGCAGCTTGGGAGGAACAGATACGCAGTATTTT.

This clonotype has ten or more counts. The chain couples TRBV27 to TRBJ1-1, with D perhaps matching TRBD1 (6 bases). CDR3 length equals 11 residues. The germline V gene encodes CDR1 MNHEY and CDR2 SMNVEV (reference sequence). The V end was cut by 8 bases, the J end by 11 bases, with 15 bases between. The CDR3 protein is CASRAGVDAFF. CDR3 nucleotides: TGTGCCAGCCGTGCAGGGGTGGATGCTTTCTTT.

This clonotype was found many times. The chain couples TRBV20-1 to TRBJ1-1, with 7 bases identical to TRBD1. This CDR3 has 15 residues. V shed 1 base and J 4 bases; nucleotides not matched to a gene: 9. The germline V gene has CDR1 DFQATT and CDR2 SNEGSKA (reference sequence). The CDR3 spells CSARALDRSGTEAFF. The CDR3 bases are TGCAGTGCTAGAGCTCTGGACAGGTCGGGCACTGAAGCTTTCTTT.

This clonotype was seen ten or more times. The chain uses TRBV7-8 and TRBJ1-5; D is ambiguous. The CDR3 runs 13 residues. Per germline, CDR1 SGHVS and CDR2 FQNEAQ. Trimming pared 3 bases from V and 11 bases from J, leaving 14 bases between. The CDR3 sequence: CASSLKEAASQHF. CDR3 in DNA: TGTGCCAGCAGCTTGAAGGAGGCGGCGTCCCAGCATTTT.

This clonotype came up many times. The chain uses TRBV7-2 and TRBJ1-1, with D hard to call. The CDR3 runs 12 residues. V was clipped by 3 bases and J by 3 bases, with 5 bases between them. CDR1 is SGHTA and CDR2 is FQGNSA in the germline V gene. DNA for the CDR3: TGTGCCAGCAGCTTTAGGGACACTGAAGCTTTCTTT. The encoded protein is CASSFRDTEAFF. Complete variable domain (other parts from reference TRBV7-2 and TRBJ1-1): GAGVSQSPSNKVTEKGKDVELRCDPISGHTALYWYRQSLGQGLEFLIYFQGNSAPDKSGLPSDRFSAERTGGSVSTLTIQRTQQEDSAVYLCASSFRDTEAFFGQGTRLTVV.

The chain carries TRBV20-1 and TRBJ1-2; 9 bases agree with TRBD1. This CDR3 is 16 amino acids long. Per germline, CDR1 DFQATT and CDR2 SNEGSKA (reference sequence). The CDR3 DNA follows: TGCAACGCCAGAGGGTATACAGGGGGCGGGTACTATGGCTACACCTTC. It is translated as CNARGYTGGGYYGYTF.

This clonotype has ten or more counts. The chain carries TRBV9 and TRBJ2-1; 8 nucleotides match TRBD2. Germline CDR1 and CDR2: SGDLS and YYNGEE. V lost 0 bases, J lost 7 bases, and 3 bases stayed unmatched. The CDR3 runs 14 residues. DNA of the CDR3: TGTGCCAGCAGCGTAGGGAGCGGGGGAAATGAGCAGTTCTTC. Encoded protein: CASSVGSGGNEQFF.

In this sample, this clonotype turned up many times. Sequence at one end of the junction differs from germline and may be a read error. CDR3 sequence reads: CASSLDSYNEQFF. The CDR3 nucleotides read TGTGCTAGCAGCTTAGACTCGTACAATGAGCAGTTCTTC. The J gene is TRBJ2-1, the V gene TRBV7-7; D remains unclear. From germline, CDR1 is SSHAT and CDR2 FNYEAQ (reference sequence). The CDR3 sequence is 13 residues long.

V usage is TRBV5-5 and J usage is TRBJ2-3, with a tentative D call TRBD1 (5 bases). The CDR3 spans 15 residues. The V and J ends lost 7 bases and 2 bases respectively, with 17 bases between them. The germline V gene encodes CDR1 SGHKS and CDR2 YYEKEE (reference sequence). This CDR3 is CASGTDRNPTDTQYF. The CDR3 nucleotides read TGTGCCAGCGGCACCGACAGAAATCCCACAGATACGCAGTATTTT.

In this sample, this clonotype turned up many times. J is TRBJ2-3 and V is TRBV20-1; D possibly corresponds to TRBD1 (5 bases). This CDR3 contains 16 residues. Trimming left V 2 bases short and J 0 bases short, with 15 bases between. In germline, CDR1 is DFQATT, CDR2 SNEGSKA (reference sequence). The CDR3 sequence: CSARPSQDRSTDTQYF. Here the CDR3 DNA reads TGCAGTGCTAGACCCTCACAGGACCGAAGCACAGATACGCAGTATTTT.

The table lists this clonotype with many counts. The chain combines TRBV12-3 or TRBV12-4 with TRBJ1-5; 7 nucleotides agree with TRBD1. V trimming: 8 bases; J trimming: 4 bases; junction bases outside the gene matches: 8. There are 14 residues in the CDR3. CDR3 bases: TGTGCCAGCGCAATGACAGGGCATAATCAGCCCCAGCATTTT. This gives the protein CASAMTGHNQPQHF.

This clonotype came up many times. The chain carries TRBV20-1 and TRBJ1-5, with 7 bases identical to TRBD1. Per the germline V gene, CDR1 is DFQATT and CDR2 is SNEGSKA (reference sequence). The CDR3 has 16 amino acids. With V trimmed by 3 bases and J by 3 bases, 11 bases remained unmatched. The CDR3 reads CSASSPRGSNNQPQHF. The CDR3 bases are TGCAGTGCTAGTTCCCCCAGGGGGAGTAACAATCAGCCCCAGCATTTT.

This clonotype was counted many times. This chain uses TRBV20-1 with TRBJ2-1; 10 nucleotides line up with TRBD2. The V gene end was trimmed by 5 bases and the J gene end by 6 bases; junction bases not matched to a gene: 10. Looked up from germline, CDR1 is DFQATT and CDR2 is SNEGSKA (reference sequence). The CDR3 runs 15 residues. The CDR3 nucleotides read TGCAGTGCTTGGGCCAGCGGGGGGGCCTCCAATGAGCAGTTCTTC. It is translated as CSAWASGGASNEQFF.

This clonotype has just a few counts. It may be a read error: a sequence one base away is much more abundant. The CDR3 is CASGINSEAFF. The DNA of the CDR3 is TGTGCCAGCGGTATCAACTCTGAAGCTTTCTTT. This chain links TRBV2 with TRBJ1-1, with D unclear. The CDR3 covers 11 residues. Germline V gene sequence: CDR1 SNHLY, CDR2 FYNNEI. V shed 8 bases and J shed 6 bases, with 10 bases lying between them.

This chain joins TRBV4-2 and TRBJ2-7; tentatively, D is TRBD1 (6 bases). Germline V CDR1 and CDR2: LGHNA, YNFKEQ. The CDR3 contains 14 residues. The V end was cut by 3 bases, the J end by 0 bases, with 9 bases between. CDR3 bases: TGTGCCAGCAGCCAGACAGGCGGCTCCTACGAGCAGTACTTC. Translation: CASSQTGGSYEQYF.

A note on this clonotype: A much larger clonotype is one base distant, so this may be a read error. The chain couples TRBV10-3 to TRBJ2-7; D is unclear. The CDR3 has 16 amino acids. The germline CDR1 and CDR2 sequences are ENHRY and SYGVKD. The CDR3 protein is CAVSGKDGMSSYEQYF. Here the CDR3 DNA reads TGTGCCGTCAGTGGGAAGGACGGCATGTCCAGCTACGAGCAGTACTTC.

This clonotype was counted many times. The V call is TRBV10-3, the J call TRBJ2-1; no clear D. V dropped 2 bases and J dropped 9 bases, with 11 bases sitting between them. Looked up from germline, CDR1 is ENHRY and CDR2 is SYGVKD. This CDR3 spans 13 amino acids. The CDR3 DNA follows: TGTGCCATCAGTGAGCCTCCAAGCGCTGAGCAGTTCTTC. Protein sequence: CAISEPPSAEQFF.

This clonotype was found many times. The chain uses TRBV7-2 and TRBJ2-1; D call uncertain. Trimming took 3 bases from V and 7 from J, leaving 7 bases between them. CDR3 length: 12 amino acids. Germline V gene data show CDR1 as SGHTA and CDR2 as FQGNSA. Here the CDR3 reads CASSFQRNEQFF. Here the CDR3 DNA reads TGTGCCAGCAGCTTTCAAAGGAATGAGCAGTTCTTC.

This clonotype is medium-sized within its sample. CDR3 region: CASSPGYYTEAFF. CDR3 in DNA: TGTGCCAGCAGCCCCGGTTATTACACTGAAGCTTTCTTT. The chain uses TRBV3-1 and TRBJ1-1, with unresolved D. The CDR3 length is 13 residues. From germline, CDR1 is LGHDT and CDR2 YNNKEL (reference sequence). V lost 4 bases, J lost 3 bases, and 9 bases lay in between.

In nucleotides, the CDR3 is TGTGCCAGCAGCCCTCGGGCGCACCGGAGGTCGAACACTGAAGCTTTCTTT. Amino acid sequence: CASSPRAHRRSNTEAFF. V usage is TRBV6-5 and J usage is TRBJ1-1; D ambiguous. CDR1 and CDR2 (germline): MNHEY, SVGAGI. The CDR3 runs 17 residues. V dropped 6 bases and J dropped 1 base, with 21 bases sitting between them.

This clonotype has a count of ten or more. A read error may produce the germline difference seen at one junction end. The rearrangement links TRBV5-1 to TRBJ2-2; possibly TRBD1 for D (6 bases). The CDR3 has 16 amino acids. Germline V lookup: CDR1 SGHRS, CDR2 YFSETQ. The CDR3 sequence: CASSLEGTLNNGELFF. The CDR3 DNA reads TGCGCCAGCAGCTTAGAAGGGACACTCAACAACGGGGAGCTGTTTTTT.

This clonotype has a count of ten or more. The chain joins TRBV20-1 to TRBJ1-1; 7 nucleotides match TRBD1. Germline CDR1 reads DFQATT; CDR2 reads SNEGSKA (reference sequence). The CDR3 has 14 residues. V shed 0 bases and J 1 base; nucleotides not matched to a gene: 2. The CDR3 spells CSAREGQSNTEAFF. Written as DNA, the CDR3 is TGCAGTGCTAGAGAGGGACAGTCGAACACTGAAGCTTTCTTT.

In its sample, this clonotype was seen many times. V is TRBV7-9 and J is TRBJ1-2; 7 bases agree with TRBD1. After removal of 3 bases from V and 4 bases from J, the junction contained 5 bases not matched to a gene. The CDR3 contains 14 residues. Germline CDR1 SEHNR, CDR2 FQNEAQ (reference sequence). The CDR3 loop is CASSFLTGSYGYTF. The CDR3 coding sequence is TGTGCCAGCAGCTTTTTGACAGGGAGCTATGGCTACACCTTC.

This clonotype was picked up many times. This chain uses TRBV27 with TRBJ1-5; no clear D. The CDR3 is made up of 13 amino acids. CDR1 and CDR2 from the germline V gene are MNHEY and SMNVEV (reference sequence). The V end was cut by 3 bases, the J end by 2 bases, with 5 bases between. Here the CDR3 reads CASSFKGNQPQHF. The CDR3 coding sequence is TGTGCCAGCAGTTTTAAGGGCAATCAGCCCCAGCATTTT.

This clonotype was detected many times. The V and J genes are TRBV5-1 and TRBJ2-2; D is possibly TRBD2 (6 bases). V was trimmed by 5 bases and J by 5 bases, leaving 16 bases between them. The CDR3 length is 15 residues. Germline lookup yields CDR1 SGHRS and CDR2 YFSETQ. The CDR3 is CASRLGQGGTGELFF. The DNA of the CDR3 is TGCGCCAGCAGGTTAGGGCAGGGAGGAACCGGGGAGCTGTTTTTT.

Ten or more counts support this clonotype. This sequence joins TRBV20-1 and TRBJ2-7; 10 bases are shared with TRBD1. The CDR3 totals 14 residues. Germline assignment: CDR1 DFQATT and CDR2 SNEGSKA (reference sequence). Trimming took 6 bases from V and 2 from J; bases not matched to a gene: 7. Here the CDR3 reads CSALRDRGTYEQYF. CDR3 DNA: TGCAGTGCCCTAAGGGACAGGGGTACCTACGAGCAGTACTTC.

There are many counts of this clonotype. The CDR3 bases are TGCGCTCTCGTAAATCCGGGGCCCATCAATCAGCCCCAGCATTTT. Translation gives CALVNPGPINQPQHF. The V gene is TRBV5-1, the J gene TRBJ1-5; D may be TRBD1 (5 bases). This CDR3 spans 15 amino acids. In germline, CDR1 is SGHRS, CDR2 YFSETQ.

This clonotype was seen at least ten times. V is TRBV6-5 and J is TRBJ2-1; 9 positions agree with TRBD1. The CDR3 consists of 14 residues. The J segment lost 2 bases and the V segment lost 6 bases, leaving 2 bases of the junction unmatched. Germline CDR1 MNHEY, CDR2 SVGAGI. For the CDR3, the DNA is TGTGCCAGCAGAGGACAGGGGCCCTACAATGAGCAGTTCTTC. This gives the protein CASRGQGPYNEQFF.

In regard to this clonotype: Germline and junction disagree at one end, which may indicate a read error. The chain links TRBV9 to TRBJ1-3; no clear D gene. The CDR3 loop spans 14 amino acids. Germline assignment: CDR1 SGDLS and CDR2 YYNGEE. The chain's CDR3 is CASSVDVSGNTIYF. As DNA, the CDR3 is TGTGCTAGCAGCGTAGACGTCTCTGGAAACACCATATATTTT.